The 24 T cell receptor beta chains reported below all come from one sample, sequenced in a study of control samples from healthy donors and cancer patients. Assay used: immunoSEQ multiplex PCR; TCRdb lists only in-frame clones, some missing. The sample carries about 160,000 clones, less than 95% recorded once. Sequenced input: PBMCs. The receptor source for this set is a man aged 60 to 69 with colorectal cancer.

The gene calls are TRBV11-2 and TRBJ2-1; 12 nucleotides align to TRBD2. The ends lost 0 bases at V and 2 bases at J; junction bases unmatched: 5. The CDR3 sequence is 18 residues long. The germline V gene encodes CDR1 SGHAT and CDR2 FQNNGV. In nucleotides, the CDR3 is TGTGCCAGCAGCTTAGAGCTAGCGGGGGGGTCCGCCTACAATGAGCAGTTCTTC. Translating gives CASSLELAGGSAYNEQFF. The complete variable domain, with remaining parts taken from reference TRBV11-2 and TRBJ2-1, reads EAGVAQSPRYKIIEKRQSVAFWCNPISGHATLYWYQQILGQGPKLLIQFQNNGVVDDSQLPKDRFSAERLKGVDSTLKIQPAKLEDSAVYLCASSLELAGGSAYNEQFFGPGTRLTVL.

The sample holds one count of this clone. The chain couples TRBV30 to TRBJ2-7; TRBD1 matches at 7 bases. Trimming at V came to 2 bases and at J to 1 base, leaving 5 bases not matched to a gene. The CDR3 is 14 amino acids. Looked up from germline, CDR1 is GTSNPN and CDR2 is SVGIG (reference sequence). CDR3 nucleotides: TGTGCCTGGAGTCCTCGGACAGGTTCCTACGAGCAGTACTTC. Amino acid sequence: CAWSPRTGSYEQYF.

The chain carries TRBV4-1 and TRBJ2-7; tentatively, D is TRBD1 (6 bases). V was trimmed by 0 bases and J by 2 bases, leaving 8 bases between them. Germline CDR1 MGHRA, CDR2 YSYEKL. The CDR3 loop spans 14 amino acids. CDR3 sequence: CASSQDRGTYEQYF. The DNA for the CDR3 is TGCGCCAGCAGCCAAGACAGGGGAACCTACGAGCAGTACTTC.

This rearrangement joins TRBV24-1 to TRBJ1-2; tentatively, D is TRBD1 (6 bases). The germline CDR1 and CDR2 sequences are KGHDR and SFDVKD. There are 14 residues in the CDR3. Trimming removed 3 bases from V and 4 bases from J, with 11 bases in between. The DNA for the CDR3 is TGTGCCACCAGTGATACCGGAGGGGGCTATGGCTACACCTTC. Its protein product is CATSDTGGGYGYTF.

V usage is TRBV6-2 or TRBV6-3 and J usage is TRBJ2-7; D is unclear. Germline CDR1 reads MNHEY; CDR2 reads SVGEGT. The CDR3 runs 11 residues. Trimming removed 2 bases at V and 2 bases at J, with 1 base between. The CDR3 region has the DNA TGTGCCAGCAGTTACGCCTACGAGCAGTACTTC. Encoded protein: CASSYAYEQYF.

The rearrangement uses TRBV5-4 and TRBJ1-2; weak D call: TRBD1 (6 bases). Trimming took off 0 bases at V and 3 bases at J, with 12 bases between the two ends. This CDR3 is built from 15 residues. Germline V CDR1 and CDR2: SGHNT, YYREEE (reference sequence). The CDR3 DNA reads TGTGCCAGCAGCTTGGGGGGGGGCAGCGACTATGGCTACACCTTC. Protein: CASSLGGGSDYGYTF.

V and J are TRBV5-6 and TRBJ2-5, with no clear D. The CDR3 has 11 amino acids. Germline V CDR1 and CDR2: SGHDT, YYEEEE. Trimming shortened V by 3 bases and J by 5 bases, and 5 bases separated the two germline ends. The CDR3 protein is CASSWAETQYF. In DNA, the CDR3 is TGTGCCAGCAGCTGGGCGGAGACCCAGTACTTC.

This sequence joins TRBV7-9 and TRBJ2-5, with D unclear. V was pared by 5 bases and J by 4 bases, with 8 bases between. The length of the CDR3 is 12 residues. Germline CDR1 SEHNR, CDR2 FQNEAQ (reference sequence). This CDR3 is CASSKYRETQYF. DNA for the CDR3: TGTGCCAGCAGCAAGTATAGAGAGACCCAGTACTTC.

This clone has only one observation. The rearrangement uses TRBV5-1 and TRBJ2-2; TRBD1 matches at 7 bases. Germline CDR1 reads SGHRS; CDR2 reads YFSETQ. The trim removed 0 bases at V and 0 bases at J, leaving 8 bases unmatched. The CDR3 consists of 18 residues. The CDR3 region is CASSLAPTTGPNTGELFF. In DNA form, the CDR3 reads TGCGCCAGCAGCTTGGCTCCCACGACAGGGCCGAACACCGGGGAGCTGTTTTTT. Full variable domain (rest looked up from reference TRBV5-1 and TRBJ2-2): KAGVTQTPRYLIKTRGQQVTLSCSPISGHRSVSWYQQTPGQGLQFLFEYFSETQRNKGNFPGRFSGRQFSNSRSEMNVSTLELGDSALYLCASSLAPTTGPNTGELFFGEGSRLTVL.

The V gene is TRBV9, the J gene TRBJ2-5, with 8 bases lining up with TRBD2. CDR3 size: 15 residues. Germline values: CDR1 SGDLS, CDR2 YYNGEE. Trimming removed 2 bases from V and 2 bases from J; junction bases left unmatched: 5. CDR3 nucleotide sequence: TGTGCCAGCAGCGTCGGGGGGGGCTCTCAAGAGACCCAGTACTTC. Translating gives CASSVGGGSQETQYF.

The V gene is TRBV12-3 or TRBV12-4, the J gene TRBJ2-5; D remains ambiguous. The CDR3 spans 13 residues. Trimming pared 1 base from V and 2 bases from J, leaving 5 bases between. CDR3 loop: CASSLGLQETQYF. The CDR3 region has the DNA TGTGCCAGCAGTTTAGGACTTCAAGAGACCCAGTACTTC.

The CDR3 protein is CASHGQMNTEAFF. In DNA, the CDR3 is TGTGCCAGCCATGGACAGATGAACACTGAAGCTTTCTTT. The gene calls are TRBV6-5 and TRBJ1-1; possibly TRBD1 for D (6 bases). Trimming stripped 8 bases from V and 0 bases from J, with 10 bases between. Looked up from germline, CDR1 is MNHEY and CDR2 is SVGAGI. This CDR3 comprises 13 residues.

The V gene is TRBV6-5, the J gene TRBJ2-2; maybe TRBD2 (6 bases). The V and J ends lost 6 bases and 4 bases respectively, with 9 bases between them. Germline-derived CDR1 and CDR2 are MNHEY and SVGAGI. The CDR3 has 13 amino acids. CDR3 coding DNA: TGTGCCAGCAGGGGACTGGCCACCGGGGAGCTGTTTTTT. Residues: CASRGLATGELFF.

This clone was recorded once. The V and J genes are TRBV11-2 and TRBJ2-7; the D call may be TRBD1 or TRBD2 (5 bases each). The length of the CDR3 is 13 residues. V lost 5 bases, J lost 7 bases, and 15 bases lay in between. Germline CDR1 and CDR2: SGHAT and FQNNGV. The CDR3: CASSTHGTFEQYF. CDR3 nucleotide sequence: TGTGCCAGCAGCACCCACGGGACGTTTGAGCAGTACTTC.

On this clone itself: Other DNA variants within this sample encode the same CDR3. The CDR3 sequence: CASSPTGGSYNEQFF. CDR3 bases: TGTGCCAGCAGCCCTACAGGGGGGTCCTACAATGAGCAGTTCTTC. The chain employs TRBV3-1 (or the pseudogene TRBV3-2) and TRBJ2-1; 8 nucleotides align to TRBD1. Germline assignment: CDR1 LGHDT and CDR2 YNNKEL (reference sequence). After removal of 4 bases from V and 1 base from J, the junction contained 3 bases not matched to a gene. The CDR3 is 15 residues long.

This clone is a singleton in its sample. The chain recombines TRBV11-2 with TRBJ2-1; 10 positions agree with TRBD2. Trimming at V came to 5 bases and at J to 3 bases, leaving 7 bases not matched to a gene. CDR3 length equals 16 residues. Germline CDR1 reads SGHAT; CDR2 reads FQNNGV. CDR3 loop: CASSPRVAGGYNEQFF. The CDR3 coding sequence is TGTGCCAGCAGCCCCCGGGTAGCGGGGGGCTACAATGAGCAGTTCTTC.

V and J are TRBV18 and TRBJ1-4; D is unclear. The CDR3 has 14 residues. Trimming left V 6 bases short and J 0 bases short, with 8 bases between. CDR1 and CDR2 from the germline V gene are KGHSH and LQKENI. The CDR3 DNA is TGTGCCAGCTCCACAGAGACAACTAATGAAAAACTGTTTTTT. Translating it yields CASSTETTNEKLFF.

The V call is TRBV5-4, the J call TRBJ1-4; D is unresolved. The CDR3 has 13 residues. Looked up from germline, CDR1 is SGHNT and CDR2 is YYREEE (reference sequence). Trimming cost V 1 base and J 5 bases, with 6 bases left between them. The chain's CDR3 is CASSLHTNEKLFF. CDR3 nucleotide sequence: TGTGCCAGCAGCTTGCACACGAATGAAAAACTGTTTTTT.

The chain is built from TRBV11-3 and TRBJ2-7; a weak D match, TRBD2 (5 bases). Trimming stripped 3 bases from V and 6 bases from J, with 12 bases between. From germline, CDR1 is SGHNT and CDR2 YENEEA. The CDR3 extends over 13 amino acids. The CDR3 sequence is CASSLGSGSEQYF. In DNA form, the CDR3 reads TGTGCCAGCAGCTTGGGATCGGGGAGCGAGCAGTACTTC.

This clone occurred a few times. The chain has TRBV9 and TRBJ1-2; D is perhaps TRBD1 (6 bases). The CDR3 spans 14 residues. Trimming cost V 2 bases and J 8 bases, with 16 bases left between them. The germline CDR1 and CDR2 sequences are SGDLS and YYNGEE. This CDR3 is CASSVGTKIVGYTF. The CDR3 DNA is TGTGCCAGCAGCGTCGGGACAAAAATCGTAGGCTACACCTTC.

In DNA, the CDR3 is TGTGCCAGTAGGGAAAGGGACAGAGAAGCTTTCTTT. Its translation: CASRERDREAFF. The chain is built from TRBV19 and TRBJ1-1; TRBD1 matches 7 bases. V was pared by 6 bases and J by 8 bases, with 6 bases of the junction left unmatched. There are 12 residues in the CDR3. The germline gives CDR1 LNHDA, CDR2 SQIVND (reference sequence).

V gene TRBV30 combines with J gene TRBJ2-3, with no clear D. This CDR3 region has 16 residues. The V gene's germline CDR1 is GTSNPN and CDR2 SVGIG (reference sequence). Trimming removed 4 bases from V and 0 bases from J, with 17 bases in between. CDR3 sequence reads: CAWINAIGASTDTQYF. The CDR3 DNA reads TGTGCCTGGATCAATGCGATCGGAGCCAGCACAGATACGCAGTATTTT.

Remarks on this clone: This sample includes further DNA sequences coding for the same CDR3. J is TRBJ2-1 and V is TRBV5-6, with no clear D. This CDR3 contains 11 residues. Per the germline V gene, CDR1 is SGHDT and CDR2 is YYEEEE. Trimming left V 2 bases short and J 9 bases short, with 6 bases between. In DNA, the CDR3 is TGTGCCAGCAGCTTAGGACCTGAGCAGTTCTTC. Its translation is CASSLGPEQFF.

The rearrangement uses TRBV6-5 and TRBJ2-7, with 9 bases that match TRBD1. This CDR3 is built from 12 residues. The J segment lost 6 bases and the V segment lost 6 bases, leaving 3 bases of the junction unmatched. Germline CDR1 MNHEY, CDR2 SVGAGI. The CDR3 coding sequence is TGTGCCAGCAGGCCGACAGGGGGCGAGCAGTACTTC. It codes for CASRPTGGEQYF.